This T cell receptor (beta chain) is drawn from a study of vaccination and CD4 T cells after COVID-19. Study as a whole: Post-vaccine sample collection happened at a median of approximately 70 days after dose two, ranging 14 to 241. The authors exposed cells to overlapping spike peptides derived from SARS-CoV-2, HCoV-NL63, HCoV-OC43 and HCoV-229E.

An Oncomine TCR Beta short-read assay was used to sequence the DNA from cultured CD4+ T cells. The genomic DNA was obtained from cultured CD4+ T cells by extraction with the QIAamp micro DNA kit. TCRdb used MiXCR to reprocess the PCR reads, holding one entry per CDR3 protein. The profile covers more than 8,500 distinct CDR3 sequences, with less than 50% appearing a single time and 24% taken by the ten largest. This clonotype has just a few counts. What it binds is unknown. J was trimmed by 1 base and V by 0 bases; bases with no gene match: 10. Germline loops: CDR1 SGHVS, CDR2 FQNEAQ. The CDR3 loop spans 21 amino acids. Documented treatment: roughly 10-day PBMC culture with coronavirus spike peptide pools or control peptides (ViraFEST assay). The unexposed donor gave CD4+ T cells before the COVID-19 pandemic (2011-2018). Cells permitting, SARS-CoV-2 S/N served as probes for unexposed-donor CD4+ T cells, and four cold-coronavirus spikes did too.

Sequencing was performed on CD4+ T cells from blood, cultured in vitro. The receptor was isolated from a human donor in good health. This chain connects TRBV7-8 to TRBJ2-2, with 14 bases fitting TRBD2. CDR3 nucleotide sequence: TGTGCCAGCAGCTTAGCGTGGGGGACTAGCGGGAGAGAGAAGAACACCGGGGAGCTGTTTTTT. This codes for CASSLAWGTSGREKNTGELFF.